This is a list of T cell receptor beta chains from one sample in a study of T cells after yellow fever vaccination. TCRdb redid the calling of the 5' RACE reads with MiXCR, one entry per CDR3 protein. The sample records 300,000 to 400,000 distinct CDR3 sequences, around 12% being singletons. The input for sequencing was CD4+ T cells sorted from PBMCs, taken 15 days after the yellow fever booster vaccination. These receptors were collected from a man aged 18 to 35 who received the YFV17D yellow fever vaccine. Both conserved end residues are part of each CDR3. The order of the fields is J gene, clone size, V gene, CDR3 length, D gene, CDR3 DNA, CDR3 protein. D genes are given only for firm matches. Size tells how often a clone was seen (once, few, many) or the class of an expanded clone, and some rows leave it out.

>TRBJ2-1|-|TRBV20-1|15|TRBD1
TGCAGTGCTAGAAGAACAGGGGGCCCCGTCAATGAGCAGTTCTTC
CSARRTGGPVNEQFF
>TRBJ2-7|-|TRBV30|16|-
TGTGCCTGGAGTGCCCCCCCCGTGACAGGTCACTACGAGCAGTACTTC
CAWSAPPVTGHYEQYF
>TRBJ1-6|-|TRBV5-5|14|TRBD1
TGTGCCAGCAGCTTCTTGGGACAGAGTTCACCCCTCCACTTT
CASSFLGQSSPLHF
>TRBJ1-1|-|TRBV4-1|16|TRBD1
TGCGCCAGCAGCCAAGATCACAGACAGGGGGCCACTGAAGCTTTCTTT
CASSQDHRQGATEAFF
>TRBJ2-1|-|TRBV29-1|14|-
TGCAGCGCAAGGGCCGCTAGCTCCTACAATGAGCAGTTCTTC
CSARAASSYNEQFF
>TRBJ2-3|-|TRBV19|15|-
TGTGCCAGTAGTAAAGTCGGAGGGGCCCACGGACTAATGTATTTT
CASSKVGGAHGLMYF
>TRBJ2-4|-|TRBV20-1|14|-
TGCAGTGCTAGCCCCGGGGGCCTACCAGGCATTCAGTACTTC
CSASPGGLPGIQYF
>TRBJ2-1|-|TRBV20-1|14|TRBD1
TGCAGTGCTCTCGCCGGGACAGGGTCCAATGAGCAGTTCTTC
CSALAGTGSNEQFF
>TRBJ2-3|many|TRBV12-3/TRBV12-4|18|TRBD2
TGTGCCAGCAGTTCTTTTGACCCTTGGGGGGGGACTCAAGATACGCAGTATTTT
CASSSFDPWGGTQDTQYF
>TRBJ2-7|-|TRBV14|15|TRBD2
TGTGCCAGCAGCCAAGAGGGAGGGTGGTTGTACGAGCAGTACTTC
CASSQEGGWLYEQYF
>TRBJ2-1|many|TRBV5-4|13|-
TGTGCCAGCAGAGGACAAGGCTACAATGAGCAGTTCTTC
CASRGQGYNEQFF
>TRBJ2-7|-|TRBV5-4|13|TRBD1
TGTGCCAGCAACCTCGGACAGGGGGCGAAGGAGTACTTC
CASNLGQGAKEYF
>TRBJ2-5|few|TRBV20-1|12|-
TGCAGTGCTCGGACGGATGGGGAGACCCAGTACTTC
CSARTDGETQYF
>TRBJ2-3|few|TRBV20-1|15|-
TGCAGTGCTAGAGATCAACAGCGAAGCACAGATACGCAGTATTTT
CSARDQQRSTDTQYF
>TRBJ1-2|few|TRBV7-9|14|-
TGTGCCAGCAGCTTCAAAGGGGTCAACTATGGCTACACCTTC
CASSFKGVNYGYTF
>TRBJ1-2|-|TRBV28|15|-
TGTGCCAGCAGCCCACTCCTAGGGGGTAGGGGCGGCTACACCTTC
CASSPLLGGRGGYTF
>TRBJ1-5|-|TRBV6-2/TRBV6-3|14|-
TGTGCCAGCAGCAACAAGGGCGATAATCAGCCCCAGCATTTT
CASSNKGDNQPQHF